The 19 T cell receptor beta chains presented below share a single source sample, sequenced in a study of blood T cell repertoires in COVID-19. Profiled with immunoSEQ multiplex PCR; TCRdb holds only in-frame clones, not every one. The sample includes about 260,000 clones, approximately 87% of them seen just once. Sequencing was carried out using peripheral blood. These receptors originate from a woman aged 40 to 50 who had recovered from COVID-19.

This chain joins TRBV11-2 and TRBJ1-2; tentative D call: TRBD1 (5 bases). Per the germline V gene, CDR1 is SGHAT and CDR2 is FQNNGV. The CDR3 spans 15 residues. V was trimmed by 3 bases and J by 4 bases, leaving 15 bases between them. The DNA for the CDR3 is TGTGCCAGCAGCTTTAGTGGGGGGACGGTCTATGGCTACACCTTC. Translation gives CASSFSGGTVYGYTF.

As regards this clone: Different DNA sequences within this sample yield the same CDR3. The chain carries TRBV7-9 and TRBJ1-2; 7 nucleotides align to TRBD1. Per germline, CDR1 SEHNR and CDR2 FQNEAQ (reference sequence). The CDR3 contains 12 residues. The trim removed 2 bases at V and 6 bases at J, leaving 0 bases unmatched. CDR3 protein: CASSLTGDGYTF. The CDR3 DNA is TGTGCCAGCAGCTTAACAGGGGATGGCTACACCTTC. Full variable domain (remainder filled in from reference TRBV7-9 and TRBJ1-2): DTGVSQNPRHKITKRGQNVTFRCDPISEHNRLYWYRQTLGQGPEFLTYFQNEAQLEKSRLLSDRFSAERPKGSFSTLEIQRTEQGDSAMYLCASSLTGDGYTFGSGTRLTVV.

The gene calls are TRBV6-6 and TRBJ2-5; D is perhaps TRBD2 (5 bases). The V and J ends lost 0 bases and 0 bases respectively, with 5 bases between them. Germline V gene sequence: CDR1 MNHNY, CDR2 SVGAGI (reference sequence). The CDR3 spans 14 residues. CDR3 coding DNA: TGTGCCAGCAGTTACTCCGGGGACCAAGAGACCCAGTACTTC. It translates to CASSYSGDQETQYF.

The table lists this clone with a count of one. This sequence joins TRBV4-2 and TRBJ1-2, with 7 nucleotides matching TRBD1. Per the germline V gene, CDR1 is LGHNA and CDR2 is YNFKEQ. Trimming cost V 0 bases and J 5 bases; bases outside gene matches: 9. There are 16 residues in the CDR3. CDR3: CASSQDSRDSPYGYTF. CDR3 DNA: TGTGCCAGCAGCCAAGATAGCCGGGACAGCCCTTATGGCTACACCTTC.

The CDR3 reads CASSRGAGITDTQYF. CDR3 DNA: TGTGCCAGTAGTAGGGGAGCGGGGATCACAGATACGCAGTATTTT. The V gene is TRBV19, the J gene TRBJ2-3; 7 bases agree with TRBD2. V lost 4 bases, J lost 2 bases, and 6 bases stayed unmatched. The CDR3 consists of 15 residues. The germline gives CDR1 LNHDA, CDR2 SQIVND (reference sequence).

The rearrangement uses TRBV6-4 and TRBJ1-2, with TRBD1 identical over 9 bases. The junction had 14 bases not matched to a gene; V was cut back by 6 bases and J by 6 bases. Germline CDR1 and CDR2: MRHNA and SNTAGT. This CDR3 is 16 amino acids long. The CDR3 spells CASSGPGTGSRDGYTF. The CDR3 DNA follows: TGTGCCAGCAGCGGTCCCGGGACAGGGAGTAGAGATGGCTACACCTTC.

As DNA, the CDR3 is TGTGCCAGCAGCCTCGGACTAGCGGGGGGGAAGGAGCAGTTCTTC. Its translation is CASSLGLAGGKEQFF. This chain joins TRBV7-9 and TRBJ2-1; the match to TRBD2 covers 15 bases. This CDR3 is built from 15 residues. The germline gives CDR1 SEHNR, CDR2 FQNEAQ (reference sequence). Trimming removed 5 bases from V and 10 bases from J; junction bases left unmatched: 6.

This rearrangement joins TRBV7-6 to TRBJ1-5; no clear D. The CDR3 extends over 15 amino acids. The germline V gene has CDR1 SGHVS and CDR2 FNYEAQ. V was trimmed by 2 bases and J by 5 bases, leaving 13 bases between them. The CDR3, as DNA: TGTGCCAGCAGCTTACACAGCCCCCGGCATCAGCCCCAGCATTTT. Translating gives CASSLHSPRHQPQHF.

The rearrangement uses TRBV5-4 and TRBJ2-7; 9 nucleotides agree with TRBD2. CDR3 length: 16 amino acids. Germline CDR1 and CDR2: SGHNT and YYREEE (reference sequence). The junction had 8 bases not matched to a gene; V was cut back by 4 bases and J by 0 bases. CDR3 in DNA: TGTGCCAGCAGCCCCGGGAGCGGGGGGAGCTCCTACGAGCAGTACTTC. This sequence encodes CASSPGSGGSSYEQYF.

The J gene is TRBJ2-7, the V gene TRBV5-4, with D perhaps matching TRBD2 (5 bases). From germline, CDR1 is SGHNT and CDR2 YYREEE (reference sequence). The germline V and J ends were trimmed by 0 bases and 3 bases, with 19 bases remaining between them. This CDR3 has 17 amino acids. The DNA of the CDR3 is TGTGCCAGCAGCTTGGGACGAACTGGACGGGGAGACTACGAGCAGTACTTC. This encodes CASSLGRTGRGDYEQYF.

The V call is TRBV11-2, the J call TRBJ1-1; D remains ambiguous. This CDR3 is 13 amino acids long. The ends were cut back, 1 base at V and 2 bases at J, with 5 bases in the middle. CDR1 and CDR2 (germline): SGHAT, FQNNGV. The CDR3 loop is CASSLAVNTEAFF. In DNA form, the CDR3 reads TGTGCCAGCAGCTTAGCGGTAAACACTGAAGCTTTCTTT.

The V call is TRBV4-3, the J call TRBJ1-5; TRBD1 agrees at 8 bases. Germline CDR1 is LGHNA and CDR2 is YSLEER. The V gene end was trimmed by 4 bases and the J gene end by 0 bases; junction bases not matched to a gene: 11. This CDR3 has 18 residues. The DNA of the CDR3 is TGCGCCAGCAGCCCGGACAGGGTTCAGGGTCATAGCAATCAGCCCCAGCATTTT. Amino acid sequence: CASSPDRVQGHSNQPQHF.

V is TRBV27 and J is TRBJ2-1; D may be TRBD1 (6 bases). The germline V and J ends were trimmed by 4 bases and 6 bases, with 16 bases remaining between them. Germline V gene data show CDR1 as MNHEY and CDR2 as SMNVEV (reference sequence). The CDR3 has 15 residues. The CDR3: CASSSIGQPTNEQFF. In nucleotides, the CDR3 is TGTGCCAGCAGTTCGATCGGACAGCCTACCAATGAGCAGTTCTTC.

This chain connects TRBV11-3 to TRBJ2-3; 8 nucleotides agree with TRBD1. After removal of 5 bases from V and 4 bases from J, the junction contained 8 bases not matched to a gene. In germline, CDR1 is SGHNT, CDR2 YENEEA. The CDR3 totals 15 residues. As DNA, the CDR3 is TGTGCCAGCAGCAGACAGGGACAGGCAGCAGATACGCAGTATTTT. It encodes CASSRQGQAADTQYF. Full variable domain (rest looked up from reference TRBV11-3 and TRBJ2-3): EAGVVQSPRYKIIEKKQPVAFWCNPISGHNTLYWYLQNLGQGPELLIRYENEEAVDDSQLPKDRFSAERLKGVDSTLKIQPAELGDSAVYLCASSRQGQAADTQYFGPGTRLTVL.

This chain uses TRBV3-1 (or the pseudogene TRBV3-2) with TRBJ2-1; D possibly corresponds to TRBD2 (5 bases). Germline V gives CDR1 LGHDT, CDR2 YNNKEL (reference sequence). The CDR3 consists of 13 residues. V shed 4 bases and J shed 7 bases, with 11 bases lying between them. CDR3 DNA: TGTGCCAGCAGCCCCGGGGTGCCTAATGAGCAGTTCTTC. Its protein is CASSPGVPNEQFF.

This chain's CDR3 is CASSQGGDVNTEAFF. In nucleotides, the CDR3 is TGTGCCAGCAGCCAAGGGGGGGACGTAAACACTGAAGCTTTCTTT. V is TRBV3-1 (or the pseudogene TRBV3-2) and J is TRBJ1-1, with D maybe TRBD1 (5 bases). The CDR3 has 15 amino acids. V gave up 1 base and J gave up 2 bases, with 11 bases separating them. Germline CDR1 LGHDT, CDR2 YNNKEL (reference sequence).

The rearrangement links TRBV9 to TRBJ2-2; unclear D gene. V lost 0 bases and J lost 9, with 9 bases in between. Germline V gene lookup returns CDR1 SGDLS and CDR2 YYNGEE. There are 13 residues in the CDR3. CDR3 bases: TGTGCCAGCAGCGTAGTGGGCTCCCGGGAGCTGTTTTTT. This encodes CASSVVGSRELFF.

Worth noting for this clone: Other DNA sequences in the same sample also yield this CDR3. This chain joins TRBV11-2 and TRBJ2-7; possibly TRBD2 for D (6 bases). This CDR3 comprises 14 residues. V was shortened by 1 base and J by 1 base, with 8 bases between the two germline ends. Germline V gene sequence: CDR1 SGHAT, CDR2 FQNNGV. As DNA, the CDR3 is TGTGCCAGCAGCTTAGTCGGGGGTTCCTACGAGCAGTACTTC. It is translated as CASSLVGGSYEQYF.

The J gene is TRBJ1-2, the V gene TRBV5-1; TRBD1 matches at 10 bases. V shed 0 bases and J 8 bases; nucleotides not matched to a gene: 7. The CDR3 extends over 15 amino acids. Germline V gives CDR1 SGHRS, CDR2 YFSETQ. CDR3 loop: CASSLVRQGADGYTF. In nucleotides, the CDR3 is TGCGCCAGCAGCTTGGTTCGACAGGGGGCTGACGGCTACACCTTC.